One sample yielded the 9 T cell receptor beta chains listed below, sequenced in a study of T-cell reconstitution after alpha-beta-depleted transplantation in children. The authors prepared the TCRbeta library with unique molecular identifiers. One entry per CDR3 protein results from TCRdb running MiXCR on the PCR reads. The table lists 450,000 to 700,000 distinct CDR3 sequences, roughly 30% of them singletons, with about 35% in the top ten. The sequences come from PBMCs, collected before TCRalphabeta/CD19-depleted stem cell transplant. These TCRs come from a boy younger than two with Wiskott-Aldrich syndrome, due to receive a stem cell transplant.

This chain links TRBV5-1 with TRBJ2-1; D ambiguous. The CDR3 sequence is 14 residues long. Deletions cut 1 base from V and 5 bases from J, with 10 bases between. The germline gives CDR1 SGHRS, CDR2 YFSETQ. The CDR3 spells CASSLTASNNEQFF. CDR3 coding DNA: TGCGCCAGCAGCTTGACGGCCAGTAACAATGAGCAGTTCTTC.

This clonotype was picked up a small number of times. The chain links TRBV6-5 to TRBJ1-3, with D unresolved. V lost 2 bases to trimming and J lost 0 bases, with 14 bases between them. This CDR3 contains 17 residues. Looked up from germline, CDR1 is MNHEY and CDR2 is SVGAGI. The CDR3 here is CASSYTLSEISGNTIYF. Written as DNA, the CDR3 is TGTGCCAGCAGTTACACCCTTAGTGAGATCTCTGGAAACACCATATATTTT.

CDR3 amino acids: CASSVLAGMVETQYF. In DNA form, the CDR3 reads TGTGCCAGCAGTGTCCTAGCGGGAATGGTGGAGACCCAGTACTTC. The rearrangement uses TRBV28 and TRBJ2-5, with 9 bases aligning to TRBD2. This CDR3 is built from 15 residues. CDR1 is MDHEN and CDR2 is SYDVKM in the germline V gene. V was clipped by 5 bases and J by 5 bases; unmatched bases: 9.

This chain connects TRBV7-6 to TRBJ1-4; TRBD1 matches 10 bases. V dropped 0 bases and J dropped 6; count of bases not matched to a gene: 1. The CDR3 contains 15 residues. Germline V gene lookup returns CDR1 SGHVS and CDR2 FNYEAQ. For the CDR3, the DNA is TGTGCCAGCAGCTTAGCCGGGACAGGGGATGAAAAACTGTTTTTT. Protein sequence: CASSLAGTGDEKLFF.

V is TRBV5-1 and J is TRBJ2-5; 8 bases are shared with TRBD2. Germline V gives CDR1 SGHRS, CDR2 YFSETQ. J was trimmed by 5 bases and V by 4 bases; bases with no gene match: 10. The CDR3 sequence is 15 residues long. CDR3 region: CASSPGAREEETQYF. CDR3 DNA sequence: TGCGCCAGCAGCCCAGGGGCGCGGGAGGAGGAGACCCAGTACTTC.

This clonotype has only a few counts. The genes are TRBV5-5 and TRBJ2-1; possible D gene TRBD2, 6 bases. Germline V lookup: CDR1 SGHKS, CDR2 YYEKEE (reference sequence). This CDR3 comprises 16 residues. V lost 1 base and J 3 bases, leaving 14 bases between the germline ends. In DNA form, the CDR3 reads TGTGCCAGCAGCTTGACCGGGAGCAACTACTACAATGAGCAGTTCTTC. Protein: CASSLTGSNYYNEQFF. Complete variable domain (other parts from reference TRBV5-5 and TRBJ2-1): DAGVTQSPTHLIKTRGQQVTLRCSPISGHKSVSWYQQVLGQGPQFIFQYYEKEERGRGNFPDRFSARQFPNYSSELNVNALLLGDSALYLCASSLTGSNYYNEQFFGPGTRLTVL.

This clonotype was recorded a few times. J is TRBJ1-3 and V is TRBV27; possibly TRBD1 for D (5 bases). V lost 3 bases, J lost 10 bases, and 16 bases lay in between. This CDR3 has 14 residues. From germline, CDR1 is MNHEY and CDR2 SMNVEV (reference sequence). CDR3 amino acids: CASSLARAAGTIYF. The CDR3, as DNA: TGTGCCAGCAGTTTGGCCAGGGCCGCGGGAACCATATATTTT.

Comments on this clonotype: A single base separates this from a much larger clone, so it may be a read error. The V gene is TRBV29-1, the J gene TRBJ2-3, with D unresolved. The length of the CDR3 is 13 residues. CDR1 is SQVTM and CDR2 is ANQGSEA in the germline V gene. V dropped 1 base and J dropped 0 bases, with 5 bases sitting between them. The CDR3 protein is CSVEGRSTDTQYF. The CDR3 DNA is TGCAGCGTTGAAGGGCGGAGCACAGATACGCAGTATTTT.

The chain has TRBV18 and TRBJ2-7; 9 bases are a match to TRBD2. The CDR3 is 13 amino acids. Germline CDR1 reads KGHSH; CDR2 reads LQKENI. V was pared by 5 bases and J by 5 bases, with 4 bases of the junction left unmatched. CDR3 bases: TGTGCCAGCTCAGCGGGACTAGCCGACGAGCAGTACTTC. Translating gives CASSAGLADEQYF. Full variable domain (rest looked up from reference TRBV18 and TRBJ2-7): NAGVMQNPRHLVRRRGQEARLRCSPMKGHSHVYWYRQLPEEGLKFMVYLQKENIIDESGMPKERFSAEFPKEGPSILRIQQVVRGDSAAYFCASSAGLADEQYFGPGTRLTVT.